Detailed here is one T cell receptor (beta chain). Using immunoSEQ multiplex PCR, the repertoire was profiled, and TCRdb retains in-frame clones only, with some absent. Found here are about 96,000 clones, 85% to 95% of them singletons; the top ten hold just under 2%. Noted time point: cycle 4 day 1 (C4D1), after more than five weeks of nivolumab. Every patient had relapsed following autologous stem cell transplantation, and cohorts differed in brentuximab vedotin exposure. The data are from a study of PD-1 blockade in classical Hodgkin lymphoma. Germline V CDR1 and CDR2: MNHEY, SMNVEV (reference sequence). This CDR3 comprises 14 residues. V gave up 8 bases and J gave up 7 bases, with 20 bases separating them.

Sample: peripheral blood mononuclear cells (PBMCs), taken before the fourth cycle of nivolumab. This TCR was sampled from a human donor with classical Hodgkin lymphoma. This chain links TRBV27 with TRBJ1-2, with a tentative D call TRBD1 (6 bases). CDR3 nucleotides: TGTGCCAGCCGACCGGGGGACATGTCCCGTGGCTACACCTTC. Protein: CASRPGDMSRGYTF.